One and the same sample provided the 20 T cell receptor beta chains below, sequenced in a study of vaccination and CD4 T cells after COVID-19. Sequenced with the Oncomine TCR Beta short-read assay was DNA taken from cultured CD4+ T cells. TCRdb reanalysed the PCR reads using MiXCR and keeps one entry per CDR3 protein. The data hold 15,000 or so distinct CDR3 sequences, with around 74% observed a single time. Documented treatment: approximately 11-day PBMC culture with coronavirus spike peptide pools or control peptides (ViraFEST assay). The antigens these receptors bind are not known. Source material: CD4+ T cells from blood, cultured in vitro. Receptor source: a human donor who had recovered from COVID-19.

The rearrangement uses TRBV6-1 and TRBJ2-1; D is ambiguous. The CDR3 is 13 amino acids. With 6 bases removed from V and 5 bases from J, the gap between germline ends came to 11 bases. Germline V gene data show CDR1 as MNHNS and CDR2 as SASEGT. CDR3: CASRVDQDNEQFF. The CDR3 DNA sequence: TGTGCCAGCAGGGTGGACCAAGACAATGAGCAGTTCTTC.

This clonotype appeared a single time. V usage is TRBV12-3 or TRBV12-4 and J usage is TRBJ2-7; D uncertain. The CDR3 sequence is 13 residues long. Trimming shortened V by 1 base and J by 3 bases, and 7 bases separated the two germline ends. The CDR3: CASSLGGRYEQYF. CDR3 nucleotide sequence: TGTGCCAGCAGTTTAGGAGGACGCTACGAGCAGTACTTC.

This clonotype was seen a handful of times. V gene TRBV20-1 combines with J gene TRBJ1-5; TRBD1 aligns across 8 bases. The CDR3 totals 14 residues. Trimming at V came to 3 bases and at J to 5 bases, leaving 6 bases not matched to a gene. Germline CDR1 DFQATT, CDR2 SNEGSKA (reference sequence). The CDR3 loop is CSARQGALDQPQHF. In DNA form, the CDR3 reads TGCAGTGCTAGGCAGGGGGCGCTGGATCAGCCCCAGCATTTT.

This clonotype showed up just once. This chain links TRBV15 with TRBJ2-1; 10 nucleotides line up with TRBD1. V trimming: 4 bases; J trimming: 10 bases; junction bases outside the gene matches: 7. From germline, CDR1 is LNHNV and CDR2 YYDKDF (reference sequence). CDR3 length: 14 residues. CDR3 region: CATSKGQGQREQFF. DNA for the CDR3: TGTGCCACCAGCAAGGGACAGGGGCAGCGGGAGCAGTTCTTC.

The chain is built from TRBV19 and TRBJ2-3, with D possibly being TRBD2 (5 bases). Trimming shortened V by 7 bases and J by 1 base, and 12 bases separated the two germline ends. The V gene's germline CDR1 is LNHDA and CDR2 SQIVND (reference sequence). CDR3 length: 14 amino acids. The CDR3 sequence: CASTRGSGTDTQYF. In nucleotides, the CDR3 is TGTGCCAGTACCCGTGGTAGCGGCACAGATACGCAGTATTTT.

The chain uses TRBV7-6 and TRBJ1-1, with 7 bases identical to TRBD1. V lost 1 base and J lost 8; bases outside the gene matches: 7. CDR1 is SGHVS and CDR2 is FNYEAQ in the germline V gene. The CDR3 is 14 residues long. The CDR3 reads CASSLVFGTDEAFF. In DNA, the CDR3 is TGTGCCAGCAGCTTAGTTTTCGGGACAGACGAAGCTTTCTTT.

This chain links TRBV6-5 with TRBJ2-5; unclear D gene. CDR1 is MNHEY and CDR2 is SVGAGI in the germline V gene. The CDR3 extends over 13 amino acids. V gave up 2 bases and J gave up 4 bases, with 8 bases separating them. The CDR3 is CASSYDLGETQYF. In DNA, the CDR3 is TGTGCCAGCAGTTACGACTTGGGAGAGACCCAGTACTTC.

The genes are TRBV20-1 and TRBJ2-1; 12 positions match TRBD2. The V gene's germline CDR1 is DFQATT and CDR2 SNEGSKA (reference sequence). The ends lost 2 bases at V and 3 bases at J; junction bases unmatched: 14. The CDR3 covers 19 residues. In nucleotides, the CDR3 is TGCAGTGCTAGAAAGAGGTATCAGGGACTAGCGGGTATCTACAATGAGCAGTTCTTC. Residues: CSARKRYQGLAGIYNEQFF.

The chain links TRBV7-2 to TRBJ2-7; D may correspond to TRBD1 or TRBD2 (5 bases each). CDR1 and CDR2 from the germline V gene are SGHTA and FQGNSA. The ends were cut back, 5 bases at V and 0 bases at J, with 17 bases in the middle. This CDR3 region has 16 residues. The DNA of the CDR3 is TGTGCCAGCAGCCCCACTGGGACCCGAAACTCCTACGAGCAGTACTTC. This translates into CASSPTGTRNSYEQYF.

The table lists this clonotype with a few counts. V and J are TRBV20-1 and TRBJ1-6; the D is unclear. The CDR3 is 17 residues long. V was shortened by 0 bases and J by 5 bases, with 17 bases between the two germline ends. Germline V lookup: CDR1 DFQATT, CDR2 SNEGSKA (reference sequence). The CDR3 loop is CSARDASGNSHNSPLHF. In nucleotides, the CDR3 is TGCAGTGCTAGAGATGCGTCGGGGAACAGCCATAATTCACCCCTCCACTTT.

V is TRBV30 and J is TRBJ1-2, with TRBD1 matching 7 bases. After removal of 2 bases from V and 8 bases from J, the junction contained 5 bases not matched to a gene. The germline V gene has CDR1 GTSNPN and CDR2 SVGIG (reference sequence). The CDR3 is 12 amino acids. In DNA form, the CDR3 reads TGTGCCTGGAGTCCTACAGGGGTGGGCTACACCTTC. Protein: CAWSPTGVGYTF.

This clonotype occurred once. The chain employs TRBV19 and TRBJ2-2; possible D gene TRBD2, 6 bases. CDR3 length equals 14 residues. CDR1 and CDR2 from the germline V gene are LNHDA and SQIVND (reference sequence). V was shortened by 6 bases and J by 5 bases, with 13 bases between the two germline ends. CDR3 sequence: CASSLPGGTGELFF. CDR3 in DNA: TGTGCCAGTAGCCTCCCCGGGGGAACCGGGGAGCTGTTTTTT.

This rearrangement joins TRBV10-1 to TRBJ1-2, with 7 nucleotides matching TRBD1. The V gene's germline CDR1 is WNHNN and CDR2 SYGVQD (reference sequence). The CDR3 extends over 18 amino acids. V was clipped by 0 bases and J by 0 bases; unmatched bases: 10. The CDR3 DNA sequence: TGCGCCAGCAGTGAGTCGAAGACAGGGTATAAGGCTAACTATGGCTACACCTTC. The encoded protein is CASSESKTGYKANYGYTF.

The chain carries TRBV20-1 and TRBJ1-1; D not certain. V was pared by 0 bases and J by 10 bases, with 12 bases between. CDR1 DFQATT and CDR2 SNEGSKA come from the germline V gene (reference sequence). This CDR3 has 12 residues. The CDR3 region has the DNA TGCAGTGCTAGAGATCCTCCGGCCGGAGCTTTCTTT. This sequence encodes CSARDPPAGAFF.

CDR3 in amino acids: CSAIAGGETQYF. CDR3 in DNA: TGCAGTGCTATTGCGGGGGGAGAGACCCAGTACTTC. V and J are TRBV20-1 and TRBJ2-5; 8 bases match TRBD2. The length of the CDR3 is 12 residues. The V gene's germline CDR1 is DFQATT and CDR2 SNEGSKA (reference sequence). V shed 4 bases and J 4 bases; nucleotides not matched to a gene: 2.

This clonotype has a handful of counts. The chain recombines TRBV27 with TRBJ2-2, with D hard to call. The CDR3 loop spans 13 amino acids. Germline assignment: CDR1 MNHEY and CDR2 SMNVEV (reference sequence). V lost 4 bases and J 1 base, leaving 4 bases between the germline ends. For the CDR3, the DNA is TGTGCCAGCAGTTCTTTGAACACCGGGGAGCTGTTTTTT. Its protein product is CASSSLNTGELFF.

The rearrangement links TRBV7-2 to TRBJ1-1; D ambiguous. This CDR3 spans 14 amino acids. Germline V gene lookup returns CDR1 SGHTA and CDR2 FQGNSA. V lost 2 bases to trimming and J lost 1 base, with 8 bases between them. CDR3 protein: CASSLLYQNTEAFF. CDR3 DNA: TGTGCCAGCAGCTTACTTTATCAGAACACTGAAGCTTTCTTT.

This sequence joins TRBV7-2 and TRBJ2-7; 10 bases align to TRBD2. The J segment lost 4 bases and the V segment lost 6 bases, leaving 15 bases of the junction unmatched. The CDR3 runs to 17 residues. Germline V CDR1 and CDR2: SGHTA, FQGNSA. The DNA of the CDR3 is TGTGCCAGCAGTCAGAGGCTTGCTAGCGGGAGTTGGTACGAGCAGTACTTC. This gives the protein CASSQRLASGSWYEQYF.

The CDR3 nucleotides read TGTGCCAGCAGCACACGACAGGGCCATGGCTACACCTTC. It is translated as CASSTRQGHGYTF. The V and J genes are TRBV7-2 and TRBJ1-2; 7 nucleotides line up with TRBD1. The CDR3 consists of 13 residues. Germline values: CDR1 SGHTA, CDR2 FQGNSA. J gave up 6 bases and V 5 bases, and 6 bases lay outside the gene matches.

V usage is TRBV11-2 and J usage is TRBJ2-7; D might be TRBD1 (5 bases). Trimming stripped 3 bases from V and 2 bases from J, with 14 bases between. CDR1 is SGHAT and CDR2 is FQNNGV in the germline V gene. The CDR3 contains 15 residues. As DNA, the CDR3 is TGTGCCAGCAGCTTCATGGGGCAGGTTACCTACGAGCAGTACTTC. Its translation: CASSFMGQVTYEQYF.